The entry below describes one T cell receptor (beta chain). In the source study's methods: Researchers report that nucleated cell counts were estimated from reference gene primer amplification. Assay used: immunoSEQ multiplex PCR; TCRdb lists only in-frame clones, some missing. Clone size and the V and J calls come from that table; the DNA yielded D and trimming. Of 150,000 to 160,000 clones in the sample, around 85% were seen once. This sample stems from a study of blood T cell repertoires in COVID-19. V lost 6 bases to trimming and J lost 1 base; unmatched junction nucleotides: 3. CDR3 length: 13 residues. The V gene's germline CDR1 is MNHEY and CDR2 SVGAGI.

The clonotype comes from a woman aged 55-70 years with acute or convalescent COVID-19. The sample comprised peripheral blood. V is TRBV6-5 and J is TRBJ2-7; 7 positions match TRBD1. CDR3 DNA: TGTGCCAGCAGGACGGGACAGTCCTACGAGCAGTACTTC. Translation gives CASRTGQSYEQYF.